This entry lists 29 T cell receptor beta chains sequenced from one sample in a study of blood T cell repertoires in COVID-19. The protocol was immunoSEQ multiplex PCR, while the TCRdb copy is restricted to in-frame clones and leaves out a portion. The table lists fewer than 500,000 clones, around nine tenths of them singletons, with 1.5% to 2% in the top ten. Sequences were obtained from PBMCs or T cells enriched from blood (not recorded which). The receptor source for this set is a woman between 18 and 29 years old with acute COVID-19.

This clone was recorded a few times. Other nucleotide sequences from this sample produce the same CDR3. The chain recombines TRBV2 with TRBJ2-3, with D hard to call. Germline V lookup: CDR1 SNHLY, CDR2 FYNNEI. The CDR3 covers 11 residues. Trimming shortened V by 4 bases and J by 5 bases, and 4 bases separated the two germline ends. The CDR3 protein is CASSAGDTQYF. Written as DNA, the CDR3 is TGTGCCAGCAGTGCAGGAGATACGCAGTATTTT. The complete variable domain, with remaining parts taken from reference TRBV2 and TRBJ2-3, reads EPEVTQTPSHQVTQMGQEVILRCVPISNHLYFYWYRQILGQKVEFLVSFYNNEISEKSEIFDDQFSVERPDGSNFTLKIRSTKLEDSAMYFCASSAGDTQYFGPGTRLTVL.

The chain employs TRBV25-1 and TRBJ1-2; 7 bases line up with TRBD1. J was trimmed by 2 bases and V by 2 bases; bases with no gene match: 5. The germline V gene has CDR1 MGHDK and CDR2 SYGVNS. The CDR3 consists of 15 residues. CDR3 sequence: CASSERGRGNYGYTF. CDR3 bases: TGTGCCAGCAGTGAACGAGGCAGGGGGAACTATGGCTACACCTTC.

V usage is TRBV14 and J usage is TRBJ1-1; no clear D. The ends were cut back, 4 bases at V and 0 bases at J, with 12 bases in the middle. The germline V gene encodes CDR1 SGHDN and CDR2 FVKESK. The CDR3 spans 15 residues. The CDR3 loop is CASSRYNGMNTEAFF. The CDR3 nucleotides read TGTGCCAGCAGCCGATACAATGGTATGAACACTGAAGCTTTCTTT.

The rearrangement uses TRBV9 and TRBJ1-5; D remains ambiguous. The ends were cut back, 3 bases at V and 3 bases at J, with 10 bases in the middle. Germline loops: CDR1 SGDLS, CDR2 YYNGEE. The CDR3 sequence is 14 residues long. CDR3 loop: CASSGGRSNQPQHF. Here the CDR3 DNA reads TGTGCCAGCAGCGGCGGAAGATCCAATCAGCCCCAGCATTTT.

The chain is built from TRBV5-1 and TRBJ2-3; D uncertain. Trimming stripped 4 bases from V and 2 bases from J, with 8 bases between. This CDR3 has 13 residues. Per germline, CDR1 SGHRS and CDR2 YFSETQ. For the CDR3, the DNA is TGCGCCAGCAGCCCCACTTCCACAGATACGCAGTATTTT. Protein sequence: CASSPTSTDTQYF. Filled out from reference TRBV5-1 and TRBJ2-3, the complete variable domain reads KAGVTQTPRYLIKTRGQQVTLSCSPISGHRSVSWYQQTPGQGLQFLFEYFSETQRNKGNFPGRFSGRQFSNSRSEMNVSTLELGDSALYLCASSPTSTDTQYFGPGTRLTVL.

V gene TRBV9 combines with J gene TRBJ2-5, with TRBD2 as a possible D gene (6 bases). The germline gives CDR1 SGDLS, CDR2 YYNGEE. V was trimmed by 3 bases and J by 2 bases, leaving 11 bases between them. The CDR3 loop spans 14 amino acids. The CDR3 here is CASSATSRQETQYF. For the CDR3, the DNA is TGTGCCAGCAGCGCGACTAGTCGGCAAGAGACCCAGTACTTC.

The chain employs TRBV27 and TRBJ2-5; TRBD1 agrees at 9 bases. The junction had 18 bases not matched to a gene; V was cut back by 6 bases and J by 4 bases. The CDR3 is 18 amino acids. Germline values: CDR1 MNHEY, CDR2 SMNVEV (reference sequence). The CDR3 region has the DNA TGTGCCAGCAGCCGACTACGATACCCGGGACAGGGTATAGAGACCCAGTACTTC. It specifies CASSRLRYPGQGIETQYF.

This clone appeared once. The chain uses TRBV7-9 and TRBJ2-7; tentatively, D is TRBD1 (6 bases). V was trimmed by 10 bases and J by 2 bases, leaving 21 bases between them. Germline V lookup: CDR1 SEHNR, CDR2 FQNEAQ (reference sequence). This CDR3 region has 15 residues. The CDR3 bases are TGTGCCACATTGAGAGAGGACAGCTCAGCCTACGAGCAGTACTTC. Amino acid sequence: CATLREDSSAYEQYF. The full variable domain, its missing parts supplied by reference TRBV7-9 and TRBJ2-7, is DTGVSQNPRHKITKRGQNVTFRCDPISEHNRLYWYRQTLGQGPEFLTYFQNEAQLEKSRLLSDRFSAERPKGSFSTLEIQRTEQGDSAMYLCATLREDSSAYEQYFGPGTRLTVT.

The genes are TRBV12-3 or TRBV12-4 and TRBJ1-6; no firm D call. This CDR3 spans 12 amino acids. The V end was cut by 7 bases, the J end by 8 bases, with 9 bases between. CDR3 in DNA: TGTGCCAGCACCGACACGTATTCACCCCTCCACTTT. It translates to CASTDTYSPLHF.

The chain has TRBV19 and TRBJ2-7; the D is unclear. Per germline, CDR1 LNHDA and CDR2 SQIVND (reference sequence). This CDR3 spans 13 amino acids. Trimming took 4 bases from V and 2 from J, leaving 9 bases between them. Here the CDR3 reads CASSSQAPYEQYF. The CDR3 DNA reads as TGTGCCAGTAGTAGTCAGGCCCCCTACGAGCAGTACTTC.

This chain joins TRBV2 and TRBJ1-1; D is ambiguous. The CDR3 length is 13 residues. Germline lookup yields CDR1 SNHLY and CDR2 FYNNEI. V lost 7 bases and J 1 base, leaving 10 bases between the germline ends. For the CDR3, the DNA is TGTGCCAGCACTCCCTTGAGGAACACTGAAGCTTTCTTT. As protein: CASTPLRNTEAFF.

CDR3 in DNA: TGTGCCAGCAGCGTAGGACTAGCGGGAGGGGGAGATACGCAGTATTTT. It codes for CASSVGLAGGGDTQYF. The V call is TRBV9, the J call TRBJ2-3, with 14 bases that match TRBD2. Per the germline V gene, CDR1 is SGDLS and CDR2 is YYNGEE. The V gene end was trimmed by 0 bases and the J gene end by 5 bases; junction bases not matched to a gene: 2. CDR3 length equals 16 residues.

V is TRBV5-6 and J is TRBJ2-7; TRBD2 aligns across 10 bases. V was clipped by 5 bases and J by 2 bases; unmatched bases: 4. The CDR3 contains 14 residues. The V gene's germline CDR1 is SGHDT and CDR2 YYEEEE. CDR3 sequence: CASRGGLAPYEQYF. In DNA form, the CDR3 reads TGTGCCAGCAGGGGGGGACTAGCGCCCTACGAGCAGTACTTC.

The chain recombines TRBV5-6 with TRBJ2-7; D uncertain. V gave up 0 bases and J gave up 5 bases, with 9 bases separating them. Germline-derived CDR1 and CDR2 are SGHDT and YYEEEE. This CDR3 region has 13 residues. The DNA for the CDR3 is TGTGCCAGCAGCTTGGTTAGTCTCCACGAGCAGTACTTC. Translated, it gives CASSLVSLHEQYF.

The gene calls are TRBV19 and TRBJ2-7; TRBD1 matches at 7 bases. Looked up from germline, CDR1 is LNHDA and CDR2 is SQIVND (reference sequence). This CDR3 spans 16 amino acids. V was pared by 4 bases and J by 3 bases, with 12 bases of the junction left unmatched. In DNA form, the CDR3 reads TGTGCCAGTAGTACTCAGACAGGGCCCCACTTCTACGAGCAGTACTTC. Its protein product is CASSTQTGPHFYEQYF. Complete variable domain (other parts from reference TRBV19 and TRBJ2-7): DGGITQSPKYLFRKEGQNVTLSCEQNLNHDAMYWYRQDPGQGLRLIYYSQIVNDFQKGDIAEGYSVSREKKESFPLTVTSAQKNPTAFYLCASSTQTGPHFYEQYFGPGTRLTVT.

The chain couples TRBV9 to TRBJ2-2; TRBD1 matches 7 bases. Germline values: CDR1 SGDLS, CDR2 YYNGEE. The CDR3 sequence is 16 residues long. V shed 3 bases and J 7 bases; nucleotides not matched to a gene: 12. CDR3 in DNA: TGTGCCAGCAGCGCCCGGGACAGTGTGAGCAGCGGGGAGCTGTTTTTT. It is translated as CASSARDSVSSGELFF.

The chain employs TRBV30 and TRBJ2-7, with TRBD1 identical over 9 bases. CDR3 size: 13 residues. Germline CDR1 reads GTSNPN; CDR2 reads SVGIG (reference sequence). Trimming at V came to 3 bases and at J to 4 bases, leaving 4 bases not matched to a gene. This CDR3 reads CAWRRTGVYEQYF. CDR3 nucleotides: TGTGCCTGGAGACGGACAGGGGTGTACGAGCAGTACTTC.

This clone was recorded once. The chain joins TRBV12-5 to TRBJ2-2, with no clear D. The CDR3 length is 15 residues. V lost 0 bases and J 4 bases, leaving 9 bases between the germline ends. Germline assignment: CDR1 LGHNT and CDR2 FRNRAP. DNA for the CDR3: TGTGCTAGTGGTTTGGTAGAGACACCCACCGGGGAGCTGTTTTTT. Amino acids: CASGLVETPTGELFF.

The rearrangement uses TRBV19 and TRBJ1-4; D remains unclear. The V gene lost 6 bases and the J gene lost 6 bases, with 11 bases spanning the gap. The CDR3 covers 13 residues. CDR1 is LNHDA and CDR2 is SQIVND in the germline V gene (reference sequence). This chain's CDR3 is CASSSGNDEKLFF. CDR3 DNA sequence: TGTGCCAGTAGCTCGGGGAATGATGAAAAACTGTTTTTT.

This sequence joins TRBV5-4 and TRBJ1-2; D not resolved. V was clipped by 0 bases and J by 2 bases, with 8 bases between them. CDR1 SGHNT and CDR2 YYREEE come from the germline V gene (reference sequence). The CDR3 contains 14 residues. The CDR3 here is CASSLDRPNYGYTF. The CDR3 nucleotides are TGTGCCAGCAGCTTGGACAGACCCAACTATGGCTACACCTTC.

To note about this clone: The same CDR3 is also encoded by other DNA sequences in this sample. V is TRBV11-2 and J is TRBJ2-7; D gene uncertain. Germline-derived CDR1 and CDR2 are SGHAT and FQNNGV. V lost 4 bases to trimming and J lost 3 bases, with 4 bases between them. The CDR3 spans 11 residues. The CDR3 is CASSSIYEQYF. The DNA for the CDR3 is TGTGCCAGCAGCTCAATCTACGAGCAGTACTTC.

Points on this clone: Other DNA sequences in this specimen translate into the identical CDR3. CDR3 nucleotides: TGCGCCAGCAGCCGGACAGGAGATCAGCCCCAGCATTTT. This gives the protein CASSRTGDQPQHF. V usage is TRBV4-1 and J usage is TRBJ1-5; TRBD1 matches at 7 bases. Per the germline V gene, CDR1 is MGHRA and CDR2 is YSYEKL. Losses at the gene ends were 4 bases for V and 5 bases for J; bases not matched to a gene: 2. The CDR3 totals 13 residues.

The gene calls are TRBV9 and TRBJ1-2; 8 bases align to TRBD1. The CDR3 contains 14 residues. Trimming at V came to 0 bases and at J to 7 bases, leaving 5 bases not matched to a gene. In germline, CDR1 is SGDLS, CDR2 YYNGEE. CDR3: CASSVDGRGLGYTF. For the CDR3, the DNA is TGTGCCAGCAGCGTAGATGGCAGGGGGCTTGGCTACACCTTC.

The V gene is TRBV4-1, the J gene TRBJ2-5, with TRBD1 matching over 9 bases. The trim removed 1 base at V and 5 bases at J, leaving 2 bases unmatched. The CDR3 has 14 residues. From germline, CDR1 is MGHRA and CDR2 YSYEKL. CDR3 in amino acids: CASSQGDRGETQYF. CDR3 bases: TGCGCCAGCAGCCAAGGCGACAGGGGGGAGACCCAGTACTTC.

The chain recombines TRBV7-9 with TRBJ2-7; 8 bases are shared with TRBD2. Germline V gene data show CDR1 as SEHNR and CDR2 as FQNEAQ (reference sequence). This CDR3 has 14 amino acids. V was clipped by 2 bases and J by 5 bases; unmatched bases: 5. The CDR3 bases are TGTGCCAGCAGCTTAAACAGCGGGAGCAACGAGCAGTACTTC. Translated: CASSLNSGSNEQYF.

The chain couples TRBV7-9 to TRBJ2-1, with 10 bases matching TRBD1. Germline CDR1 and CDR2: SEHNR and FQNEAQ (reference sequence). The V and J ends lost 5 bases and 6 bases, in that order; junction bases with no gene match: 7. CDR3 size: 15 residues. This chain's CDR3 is CASSIRDRGTNEQFF. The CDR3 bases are TGTGCCAGCAGCATCCGGGACAGGGGCACCAATGAGCAGTTCTTC.

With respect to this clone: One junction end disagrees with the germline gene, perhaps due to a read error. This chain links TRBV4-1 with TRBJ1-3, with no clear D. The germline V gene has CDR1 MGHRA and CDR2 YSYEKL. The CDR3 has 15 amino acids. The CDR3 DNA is TGCGCCAGCAGTCAAGCGGGTCGCGCTGGAAACACCATATATTTT. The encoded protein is CASSQAGRAGNTIYF.

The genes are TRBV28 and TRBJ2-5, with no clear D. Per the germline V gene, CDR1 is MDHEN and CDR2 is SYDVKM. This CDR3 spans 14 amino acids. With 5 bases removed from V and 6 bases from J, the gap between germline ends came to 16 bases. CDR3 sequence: CASSAWATDQTQYF. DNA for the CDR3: TGTGCCAGCAGTGCCTGGGCTACGGATCAGACCCAGTACTTC.

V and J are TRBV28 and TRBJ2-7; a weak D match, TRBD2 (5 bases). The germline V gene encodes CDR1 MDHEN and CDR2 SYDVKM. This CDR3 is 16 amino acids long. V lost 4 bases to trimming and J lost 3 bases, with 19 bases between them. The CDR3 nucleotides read TGTGCCAGCAGTTCTCCATCAGGACTGGGCGGCTACGAGCAGTACTTC. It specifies CASSSPSGLGGYEQYF.